This paragraph reports one T cell receptor (beta chain). At survey level, the immunoSEQ assay was run in its v3.0 version. The data were produced by immunoSEQ multiplex PCR, yet TCRdb's version contains in-frame clones alone and is incomplete. The sample shows 25,000 to 30,000 clones, around 83% of them seen only once. The CDR3 covers 16 residues. V shed 0 bases and J shed 2 bases, with 14 bases lying between them. Germline CDR1 SGDLS, CDR2 YYNGEE. The data are from a study of long-term antiretroviral therapy in people with HIV. In the study overall: Collection of the earliest samples took place about a decade ahead of the 2015 immediate-ART recommendation.

Before DNA extraction, roughly 1-11 million cryopreserved PBMC were held in the samples. This material consisted of unsorted PBMCs, taken 0.4 years after starting antiretroviral therapy. This rearrangement joins TRBV9 to TRBJ1-2; D call uncertain. The TCR originated in a man between 18 and 35 years old with HIV. CDR3 amino acids: CASSVEAAISNYGYTF. The CDR3 nucleotides read TGTGCCAGCAGCGTAGAGGCAGCAATTTCGAACTATGGCTACACCTTC.